Each of the 15 T cell receptor beta chains below was sequenced from the same sample in a study of blood T cell repertoires in COVID-19. Sequenced by immunoSEQ multiplex PCR; TCRdb stores in-frame clones only, minus some. The sample includes over 95,000 clones, 79% of them seen just once. Sequencing input: peripheral blood. The receptors stem from a woman of 80 years or more with active or convalescent COVID-19.

This chain's CDR3 is CAISEDRDIDEQYF. The DNA of the CDR3 is TGTGCCATCAGTGAGGACAGGGATATCGACGAGCAGTACTTC. The genes are TRBV10-3 and TRBJ2-7; the match to TRBD1 covers 7 bases. The J segment lost 5 bases and the V segment lost 2 bases, leaving 6 bases of the junction unmatched. Germline V lookup: CDR1 ENHRY, CDR2 SYGVKD. The CDR3 consists of 14 residues.

The chain is built from TRBV6-5 and TRBJ1-2; 7 bases are shared with TRBD1. The trim removed 9 bases at V and 4 bases at J, leaving 8 bases unmatched. The CDR3 is 13 amino acids. The germline CDR1 and CDR2 sequences are MNHEY and SVGAGI. CDR3 residues: CASARTGTYGYTF. In DNA, the CDR3 is TGTGCCAGTGCCAGGACAGGTACCTATGGCTACACCTTC.

V is TRBV5-1 and J is TRBJ2-5; possible D gene TRBD2, 6 bases. Trimming shortened V by 0 bases and J by 2 bases, and 11 bases separated the two germline ends. CDR1 SGHRS and CDR2 YFSETQ come from the germline V gene. The CDR3 runs to 15 residues. The CDR3: CASSLVLAEQETQYF. CDR3 DNA: TGCGCCAGCAGCTTGGTGTTAGCGGAACAAGAGACCCAGTACTTC.

The rearrangement uses TRBV2 and TRBJ2-3, with D unclear. This CDR3 is built from 11 residues. CDR1 and CDR2 from the germline V gene are SNHLY and FYNNEI. The CDR3 loop is CGGTSTDTQYF. CDR3 DNA: TGTGGAGGCACGAGCACAGATACGCAGTATTTT. The complete variable domain, with remaining parts taken from reference TRBV2 and TRBJ2-3, reads EPEVTQTPSHQVTQMGQEVILRCVPISNHLYFYWYRQILGQKVEFLVSFYNNEISEKSEIFDDQFSVERPDGSNFTLKIRSTKLEDSAMYFCGGTSTDTQYFGPGTRLTVL.

The V gene is TRBV6-2 or TRBV6-3, the J gene TRBJ2-7; 13 nucleotides agree with TRBD2. Germline trimming cut 6 bases from V and 5 bases from J; bases unmatched to any gene: 7. Germline CDR1 is MNHEY and CDR2 is SVGEGT. The CDR3 totals 15 residues. The CDR3 loop reads CASSEGTSGNHEQYF. In nucleotides, the CDR3 is TGTGCCAGCAGCGAGGGGACTAGCGGGAACCACGAGCAGTACTTC.

The chain recombines TRBV5-4 with TRBJ2-3; possibly TRBD1 for D (5 bases). Trimming took 0 bases from V and 0 from J, leaving 11 bases between them. There are 16 residues in the CDR3. Germline values: CDR1 SGHNT, CDR2 YYREEE (reference sequence). CDR3 coding DNA: TGTGCCAGCAGCTTGGAACAGGTTGGGAGCACAGATACGCAGTATTTT. This codes for CASSLEQVGSTDTQYF.

This sequence joins TRBV29-1 and TRBJ2-2, with D perhaps TRBD2 (5 bases). This CDR3 is 14 amino acids long. Germline V gene lookup returns CDR1 SQVTM and CDR2 ANQGSEA. Trimming removed 7 bases from V and 0 bases from J, with 12 bases in between. The CDR3: CSGSAAANTGELFF. In DNA, the CDR3 is TGCAGCGGATCAGCGGCAGCGAACACCGGGGAGCTGTTTTTT.

V and J are TRBV7-3 and TRBJ2-3, with D unresolved. V lost 5 bases and J lost 6, with 9 bases in between. CDR1 SGHTA and CDR2 FQGTGA come from the germline V gene. The CDR3 has 12 residues. For the CDR3, the DNA is TGTGCCAGCAGCACTGGTGCCGATACGCAGTATTTT. As protein: CASSTGADTQYF.

The J gene is TRBJ2-7, the V gene TRBV5-3, with 7 bases aligning to TRBD2. TRBV5-3 is an ORF for which the function is uncertain. This CDR3 contains 13 residues. Germline trimming cut 5 bases from V and 4 bases from J; bases unmatched to any gene: 6. The CDR3: CARRGRECYEQYF. Written as DNA, the CDR3 is TGTGCCAGAAGGGGGCGGGAGTGTTACGAGCAGTACTTC.

The rearrangement links TRBV19 to TRBJ1-3, with D perhaps matching TRBD1 (5 bases). The ends were cut back, 7 bases at V and 7 bases at J, with 20 bases in the middle. Germline values: CDR1 LNHDA, CDR2 SQIVND (reference sequence). The CDR3 is 15 residues long. CDR3 protein: CASNMRDAGRNTIYF. In nucleotides, the CDR3 is TGTGCCAGTAATATGCGGGACGCAGGAAGGAACACCATATATTTT.

The chain couples TRBV6-5 to TRBJ2-3, with 9 bases that match TRBD1. The CDR3 consists of 14 residues. Per germline, CDR1 MNHEY and CDR2 SVGAGI. Trimming removed 6 bases from V and 4 bases from J; junction bases left unmatched: 5. CDR3 sequence reads: CASSRDRDPDTQYF. Written as DNA, the CDR3 is TGTGCCAGCAGCCGGGACAGGGACCCAGATACGCAGTATTTT.

The gene calls are TRBV2 and TRBJ2-1; weak D call: TRBD2 (6 bases). Trimming removed 7 bases at V and 8 bases at J, with 12 bases between. This CDR3 region has 12 residues. CDR1 and CDR2 (germline): SNHLY, FYNNEI. The CDR3 DNA reads TGTGCCAGCAAGCTAGGGGAGGATGAGCAGTTCTTC. Translation gives CASKLGEDEQFF. Full variable domain (outside the CDR3, taken from reference TRBV2 and TRBJ2-1): EPEVTQTPSHQVTQMGQEVILRCVPISNHLYFYWYRQILGQKVEFLVSFYNNEISEKSEIFDDQFSVERPDGSNFTLKIRSTKLEDSAMYFCASKLGEDEQFFGPGTRLTVL.

V is TRBV28 and J is TRBJ1-6; TRBD1 aligns across 7 bases. V trimming: 7 bases; J trimming: 6 bases; junction bases outside the gene matches: 9. The CDR3 totals 15 residues. Germline V gene data show CDR1 as MDHEN and CDR2 as SYDVKM. CDR3 sequence reads: CASTSVTGFNSPLHF. CDR3 in DNA: TGTGCCAGCACTTCTGTGACAGGGTTTAATTCACCCCTCCACTTT.

The chain combines TRBV10-3 with TRBJ2-1; 13 bases are a match to TRBD2. V was clipped by 4 bases and J by 7 bases; unmatched bases: 10. CDR3 length equals 17 residues. Germline V lookup: CDR1 ENHRY, CDR2 SYGVKD. The DNA of the CDR3 is TGTGCCATCAGTGGGGCCTTACTAGCGGGAGGGAGGAATGAGCAGTTCTTC. Translation: CAISGALLAGGRNEQFF.

CDR3 protein: CASSQQSGVVGELFF. In DNA, the CDR3 is TGTGCCAGCAGCCAACAATCAGGGGTTGTCGGGGAGCTGTTTTTT. This chain connects TRBV3-1 (or the pseudogene TRBV3-2) to TRBJ2-2, with D possibly TRBD1 on 6 matching bases. V shed 2 bases and J shed 7 bases, with 14 bases lying between them. Germline V gene sequence: CDR1 LGHDT, CDR2 YNNKEL (reference sequence). The CDR3 loop spans 15 amino acids.